What follows describes a single T cell receptor beta chain. The antigen it recognizes is unknown. One base away there is no much larger clone; base qualities are not given. The CDR3, cysteine through phenylalanine, is 14 amino acids long. The only DNA kept is the CDR3, 42 bases in frame from the first base. A distance of 8 bases separates the germline ends of V and J, which lose 2 bases and 1 base respectively. Looking up the germline V gene yields CDR1 MNHNS and CDR2 SASEGT. These data come from a study of radiotherapy plus CTLA-4 blockade in lung cancer (dated by TCRdb to the late 2010s). Notes on the research overall: Objective responses were observed in 18% of enrolled patients, and disease control was achieved in 25% to 40%.

Library generation was performed with the immunoSEQ multiplex PCR assay. In its TCRdb copy, this immuneACCESS table keeps in-frame sequences only and misses some clones. Where compared with another copy, unresolved V genes explain less than half of these, and the others have no known cause. The sample table records 50,000 to 65,000 clones; about 80% of these occur just once. Jointly, the top ten make up about 6.1% of the sample. Study-wide findings and limitations: The strongest predictors of response, as reported, were early dynamic changes in blood T cell clones along with a rise in serum interferon-beta after radiation. After treatment with radiotherapy and ipilimumab, TCR clones that came from tumors expanded in the peripheral blood.

The study evaluated CTLA-4 blockade (ipilimumab) given together with focal radiation therapy in patients who had chemo-refractory metastatic non-small-cell lung cancer. The specimen was peripheral blood, collected from a patient treated with radiotherapy plus ipilimumab. Rearrangement joined TRBV6-1 to TRBJ1-1; TRBD1 might be the D gene, on 5 matching bases. The clonotype was recovered from a human donor with non-small cell lung cancer whose response to radiotherapy plus ipilimumab could not be evaluated. The encoded CDR3 is CASSEWGGNTEAFF. The base sequence is TGTGCCAGCAGTGAATGGGGGGGGAACACTGAAGCTTTCTTT.